A selection of T cell receptor beta chains follows, all from one sample in a study of blood T cell repertoires in COVID-19. This table comes from immunoSEQ multiplex PCR, and its TCRdb copy is limited to in-frame clones, with some not included. The data hold about 99,000 clones, with roughly 84% observed a single time. Sequencing input: peripheral blood. Receptors were obtained from a human donor in a cohort sampled during active or convalescent COVID-19. Each CDR3 is given with its conserved first and last residue. The size of a clone is reported for some rows only, either as once, few or many, or as a class for expanded clones.

abundance	v_gene	j_gene	CDR3aa
.	TRBV7-3	TRBJ2-2	CASSLTLQTGELFF
.	TRBV28	TRBJ1-5	CASSPPGDSPDQPQHF
.	TRBV6-5	TRBJ1-2	CASSGQRLRGYTF
.	TRBV7-2	TRBJ1-2	CASSLGGTGNYGYTF
.	TRBV6-5	TRBJ1-2	CASSLSLESYTF
.	TRBV6-5	TRBJ1-2	CASLTYDRVHYGYTF
.	TRBV5-1	TRBJ1-6	CASSQRLQGEPLHF
.	TRBV6-1	TRBJ2-1	CASSEFVRAGEHNEQFF
once	TRBV28	TRBJ1-5	CASQSPTGAEQPQHF
.	TRBV5-5	TRBJ1-3	CASSLEGTGGYTIYF
.	TRBV24-1	TRBJ1-5	CATSDNQGGYNQPQHF
.	TRBV6-5	TRBJ1-3	CASSPSGQHTIYF
.	TRBV7-2	TRBJ2-7	CASSLLQATYEQYF
.	TRBV6-6	TRBJ1-4	CASSYPTGEVNEKLFF
.	TRBV4-1	TRBJ1-6	CASSPTQDPNSPLHF
.	TRBV19	TRBJ2-7	CASSTSGTSGAYEQYF
.	TRBV28	TRBJ1-2	CASSGDRGWSGYTF
.	TRBV5-6	TRBJ1-2	CASSFKDRGWRGYTF
once	TRBV11-3	TRBJ2-4	CASSLGLSGGADIQYF
.	TRBV10-1	TRBJ2-1	CASSGGLALDEQFF
.	TRBV7-3	TRBJ2-5	CASSFPGLGGTQYF
.	TRBV10-2	TRBJ2-1	CASTWGGTYNEQFF
.	TRBV19	TRBJ2-1	CASSIPRDLSYNEQFF
.	TRBV6-5	TRBJ2-5	CASSYSAQETQYF
.	TRBV28	TRBJ2-7	CASSFSYRWNYEQYF
.	TRBV7-9	TRBJ1-6	CASSYDRGNSPLHF
once	TRBV11-2	TRBJ2-1	CASSFSRGAYNEQFF
.	TRBV12-5	TRBJ2-5	CASGPWGTGEETQYF
.	TRBV19	TRBJ1-4	CASSASGGSNEKLFF
once	TRBV11-2	TRBJ2-3	CASSLAGSTDTQYF
.	TRBV7-9	TRBJ1-2	CASRGTGGVYGYTF
.	TRBV7-6	TRBJ2-3	CASSSAYRGGKDTQYF
.	TRBV30	TRBJ2-1	CAWSLGASYNEQFF
.	TRBV2	TRBJ2-7	CASSGVNEQYF
.	TRBV3-1/TRBV3-2	TRBJ1-1	CASSRTGGNTEAFF
.	TRBV12-5	TRBJ1-1	CASGPGTANTEAFF
.	TRBV25-1	TRBJ1-2	CASSEADRGHGYTF
.	TRBV7-9	TRBJ2-7	CASSLADSYEQYF
.	TRBV3-1/TRBV3-2	TRBJ2-7	CASSQDRVYYEQYF
.	TRBV11-3	TRBJ2-7	CASSPRRDRFSYEQYF
.	TRBV9	TRBJ2-2	CASSVLAGGNTGELFF
.	TRBV11-2	TRBJ1-3	CASSFIQGGIGNTIYF
.	TRBV21-1	TRBJ2-7	CASSSREANYEQYF
.	TRBV7-2	TRBJ1-2	CASSPPGLANYGYTF
once	TRBV2	TRBJ2-7	CASRRLATSYEQYF
.	TRBV6-5	TRBJ2-2	CASSGTGGTGELFF
.	TRBV28	TRBJ1-1	CASSALPGRADTEAFF
.	TRBV28	TRBJ1-2	CASSFIDNAYGYTF
.	TRBV5-4	TRBJ1-1	CASSMGQGARAGTEAFF
once	TRBV19	TRBJ1-2	CASSPYRTDGYTF
many	TRBV2	TRBJ2-7	CASSRQGAEYEQYF
.	TRBV9	TRBJ1-6	CASTEQGAGSPLHF
.	TRBV9	TRBJ2-1	CASSVVGTSDNNEQFF
.	TRBV5-4	TRBJ2-5	CASSPEGETQYF
.	TRBV7-2	TRBJ2-7	CASSVDPGTAYEQYF